This TCR beta chain was documented in a study of blood T cell repertoires in COVID-19. Study-wide background: COVID-19 samples, acute and convalescent, were from the United States, Italy and Spain. T cells, B-cell-depleted T cells, or PBMCs supplied cDNA or gDNA.

Repertoires were generated with immunoSEQ multiplex PCR, while TCRdb's copy carries only in-frame clones and drops some. The data show 400,000 or so clones, with roughly nine tenths seen just once and roughly 1.1% held by the top ten. Germline V gene sequence: CDR1 LNHNV, CDR2 YYDKDF (reference sequence). The CDR3 totals 14 residues. Deletions cut 1 base from V and 4 bases from J, with 11 bases between. Study members were between about 18 and 90 years old and lived in 20 to 25 US regions. Participant-given clinical history determined each cohort assignment. The chain has TRBV15 and TRBJ2-7; possibly TRBD2 for D (6 bases). Sequencing used PBMCs or T cells enriched from blood (not recorded which). The receptor was isolated from a man aged 25 to 40 who had recovered from COVID-19. DNA for the CDR3: TGTGCCACCAGCAGAGCGGGAGATGGGTACGAGCAGTACTTC. Residues: CATSRAGDGYEQYF.